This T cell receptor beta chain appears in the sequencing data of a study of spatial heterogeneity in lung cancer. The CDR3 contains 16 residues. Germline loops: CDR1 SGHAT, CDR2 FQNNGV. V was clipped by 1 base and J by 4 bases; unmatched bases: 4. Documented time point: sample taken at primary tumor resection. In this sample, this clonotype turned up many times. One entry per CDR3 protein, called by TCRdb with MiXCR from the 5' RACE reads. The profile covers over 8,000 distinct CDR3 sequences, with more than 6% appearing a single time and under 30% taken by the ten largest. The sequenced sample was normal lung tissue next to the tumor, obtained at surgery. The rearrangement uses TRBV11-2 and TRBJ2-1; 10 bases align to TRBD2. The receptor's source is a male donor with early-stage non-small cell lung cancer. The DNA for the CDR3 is TGTGCCAGCAGCTTAGCGCCTAGCGGGGGATACAATGAGCAGTTCTTC. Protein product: CASSLAPSGGYNEQFF.